These 14 T cell receptor beta chains share one sample of origin, sequenced in a study of blood T cells in healthy people across ages. A J-beta primer mix and a sample-barcoded 5' primer were used in a second PCR of roughly 7 to 12 cycles. TCRdb passed the 5' RACE reads through MiXCR, listing each CDR3 protein once. The data show about 730,000 distinct CDR3 sequences, with approximately 39% seen just once and approximately 22% held by the top ten. The sample comprised blood. The receptor source for this set is an older woman in good health.

J is TRBJ2-7 and V is TRBV29-1; the match to TRBD2 covers 12 bases. CDR3 size: 16 residues. Germline V lookup: CDR1 SQVTM, CDR2 ANQGSEA. Trimming cost V 7 bases and J 2 bases; bases outside gene matches: 12. This CDR3 reads CSAHSAGLAGPYEQYF. The CDR3 nucleotides are TGCAGCGCTCACTCCGCCGGACTAGCGGGGCCCTACGAGCAGTACTTC.

V usage is TRBV10-3 and J usage is TRBJ1-4; D is undetermined. The V and J ends lost 6 bases and 5 bases respectively, with 4 bases between them. The CDR3 spans 11 residues. Germline CDR1 is ENHRY and CDR2 is SYGVKD. The CDR3 DNA sequence: TGTGCCATCAGCCAAAATGAAAAACTGTTTTTT. Encoded protein: CAISQNEKLFF.

This clonotype was counted ten times or more. V is TRBV3-1 and J is TRBJ1-2; tentatively, D is TRBD1 (5 bases). V gave up 4 bases and J gave up 3 bases, with 9 bases separating them. The CDR3 covers 13 residues. Germline V CDR1 and CDR2: LGHDT, YNNKEL (reference sequence). For the CDR3, the DNA is TGTGCCAGCAGCCCGACAGCCGACTATGGCTACACCTTC. Amino acid sequence: CASSPTADYGYTF.

The rearrangement uses TRBV25-1 and TRBJ2-5; D call uncertain. V lost 5 bases, J lost 0 bases, and 7 bases lay in between. This CDR3 has 13 residues. Germline CDR1 reads MGHDK; CDR2 reads SYGVNS. Written as DNA, the CDR3 is TGTGCCAGCAGTAGGGCGGACCAAGAGACCCAGTACTTC. It yields the protein CASSRADQETQYF.

The chain combines TRBV6-5 with TRBJ2-5; 8 positions agree with TRBD1. Matching the DNA end better, TRBJ2-7 makes the J call doubtful. Per germline, CDR1 MNHEY and CDR2 SVGAGI. The CDR3 loop spans 13 amino acids. The chain's CDR3 is CASRTGGTYEQYF. CDR3 nucleotides: TGTGCCAGCCGAACAGGGGGGACCTACGAGCAGTACTTC.

V is TRBV12-3 or TRBV12-4 and J is TRBJ2-7, with 11 bases fitting TRBD2. This CDR3 is built from 13 residues. Unmatched junction bases numbered 4, after V lost 7 bases and J lost 5 bases. Here the CDR3 DNA reads TGTGCCAGCACACTAGCGGGAGTCGACGAGCAGTACTTC. The encoded protein is CASTLAGVDEQYF.

This clonotype occurred a few times. The rearrangement uses TRBV5-1 and TRBJ1-1; perhaps TRBD1 as D (6 bases). V shed 0 bases and J shed 7 bases, with 16 bases lying between them. The CDR3 has 15 amino acids. CDR1 and CDR2 (germline): SGHRS, YFSETQ. The CDR3 coding sequence is TGCGCCAGCAGCTTGGTTGGTTCAGGGGAAGGTGAAGCTTTCTTT. Encoded protein: CASSLVGSGEGEAFF.

This clonotype was seen only a few times. This chain connects TRBV7-3 to TRBJ2-7; D is unclear. The ends were cut back, 7 bases at V and 0 bases at J, with 13 bases in the middle. The CDR3 is made up of 14 amino acids. The germline CDR1 and CDR2 sequences are SGHTA and FQGTGA. CDR3 DNA sequence: TGTGCCAGCACCCCAGACCACCTCTCCTACGAGCAGTACTTC. Protein sequence: CASTPDHLSYEQYF.

The chain joins TRBV7-9 to TRBJ2-1, with D possibly TRBD1 on 6 matching bases. V dropped 5 bases and J dropped 5 bases, with 16 bases sitting between them. The CDR3 loop spans 15 amino acids. From germline, CDR1 is SEHNR and CDR2 FQNEAQ (reference sequence). CDR3 DNA sequence: TGTGCCAGCAGCCACCTCAGGACAGACCACAATGAGCAGTTCTTC. The encoded protein is CASSHLRTDHNEQFF.

This clonotype was recorded at least ten times. The gene calls are TRBV15 and TRBJ2-3; D not certain. Germline CDR1 is LNHNV and CDR2 is YYDKDF (reference sequence). This CDR3 is 12 amino acids long. Trimming removed 0 bases from V and 5 bases from J, with 3 bases in between. The CDR3 here is CATSRDQDTQYF. CDR3 DNA: TGTGCCACCAGCAGAGATCAAGATACGCAGTATTTT.

The chain combines TRBV3-1 with TRBJ1-5, with D unresolved. Germline CDR1 reads LGHDT; CDR2 reads YNNKEL (reference sequence). The CDR3 runs to 13 residues. V lost 1 base and J lost 5, with 6 bases in between. CDR3 nucleotides: TGTGCCAGCAGCCAAGTGGAGGATCAGCCCCAGCATTTT. Protein product: CASSQVEDQPQHF.

The sample holds a few counts of this clonotype. J is TRBJ1-2 and V is TRBV5-1; D unclear. V was shortened by 10 bases and J by 0 bases, with 10 bases between the two germline ends. The CDR3 contains 12 residues. Germline values: CDR1 SGHRS, CDR2 YFSETQ. Here the CDR3 DNA reads TGCGCCTCCCGGGTTTCTAACTATGGCTACACCTTC. The encoded protein is CASRVSNYGYTF.

The genes are TRBV4-2 and TRBJ2-2; D is undetermined. The germline CDR1 and CDR2 sequences are LGHNA and YNFKEQ. This CDR3 has 16 amino acids. With 0 bases removed from V and 0 bases from J, the gap between germline ends came to 8 bases. CDR3 DNA sequence: TGTGCCAGCAGCCAAGAGACGGTCACGAACACCGGGGAGCTGTTTTTT. Its translation: CASSQETVTNTGELFF.

The chain links TRBV18 to TRBJ2-7; 7 nucleotides align to TRBD1. The CDR3 runs to 17 residues. From germline, CDR1 is KGHSH and CDR2 LQKENI. Germline trimming cut 3 bases from V and 3 bases from J; bases unmatched to any gene: 14. As DNA, the CDR3 is TGTGCCAGCTCACCTTATTCCCGGCCGGGACAGCACTACGAGCAGTACTTC. Protein product: CASSPYSRPGQHYEQYF. The variable domain in full, completed from reference TRBV18 and TRBJ2-7, reads NAGVMQNPRHLVRRRGQEARLRCSPMKGHSHVYWYRQLPEEGLKFMVYLQKENIIDESGMPKERFSAEFPKEGPSILRIQQVVRGDSAAYFCASSPYSRPGQHYEQYFGPGTRLTVT.